This T cell receptor beta chain was sequenced in a study of blood T cell repertoires in COVID-19. Across the whole study: COVID-19 samples collected from the United States, Italy and Spain covered acute and convalescent phases. In each case, the material was cDNA or gDNA derived from T cells, B-cell-depleted T cells, or PBMCs.

CDR1 is MNHEY, CDR2 SVGAGI, per germline. The CDR3 length is 15 residues. V lost 5 bases, J lost 3 bases, and 13 bases lay in between. In the study's own analysis: Amplification of reference gene primers was used by the study to estimate nucleated cell counts. Produced via immunoSEQ multiplex PCR; TCRdb's table is partial and in-frame only. V and J calls and clone size are copied from that table; D and trimming were computed from the DNA. Among under 150,000 clones listed, roughly 88% were seen once. The V and J genes are TRBV6-5 and TRBJ1-4; a weak D match, TRBD1 (5 bases). The receptor was derived from a human donor in a cohort sampled during active COVID-19. The sequencing sample was made of peripheral blood. CDR3 sequence: CASSITGLSNEKLFF. CDR3 DNA: TGTGCCAGCAGTATTACAGGCCTATCTAATGAAAAACTGTTTTTT.